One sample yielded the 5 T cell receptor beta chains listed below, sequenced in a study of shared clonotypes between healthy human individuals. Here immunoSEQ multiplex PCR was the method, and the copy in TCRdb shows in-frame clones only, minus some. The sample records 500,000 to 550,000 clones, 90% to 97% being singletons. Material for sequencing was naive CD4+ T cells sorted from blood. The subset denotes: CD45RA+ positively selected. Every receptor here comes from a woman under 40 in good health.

CDR3 nucleotides: TGTGCCAGCAGCTTAGTTATCCCCAACAATGAGCAGTTCTTC. The encoded protein is CASSLVIPNNEQFF. The chain employs TRBV2 and TRBJ2-1; no clear D. V lost 6 bases, J lost 5 bases, and 14 bases lay in between. The CDR3 consists of 14 residues. CDR1 is SNHLY and CDR2 is FYNNEI in the germline V gene. Using reference TRBV2 and TRBJ2-1 for the parts outside the CDR3, the full variable domain is EPEVTQTPSHQVTQMGQEVILRCVPISNHLYFYWYRQILGQKVEFLVSFYNNEISEKSEIFDDQFSVERPDGSNFTLKIRSTKLEDSAMYFCASSLVIPNNEQFFGPGTRLTVL.

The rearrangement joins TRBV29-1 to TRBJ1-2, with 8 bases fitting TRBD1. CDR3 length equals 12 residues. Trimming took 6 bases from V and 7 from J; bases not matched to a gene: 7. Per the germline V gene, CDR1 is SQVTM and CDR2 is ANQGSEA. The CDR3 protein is CSVDGQGAGYTF. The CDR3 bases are TGCAGCGTGGATGGACAGGGAGCTGGCTACACCTTC. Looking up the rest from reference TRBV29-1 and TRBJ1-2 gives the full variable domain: SAVISQKPSRDICQRGTSLTIQCQVDSQVTMMFWYRQQPGQSLTLIATANQGSEATYESGFVIDKFPISRPNLTFSTLTVSNMSPEDSSIYLCSVDGQGAGYTFGSGTRLTVV.

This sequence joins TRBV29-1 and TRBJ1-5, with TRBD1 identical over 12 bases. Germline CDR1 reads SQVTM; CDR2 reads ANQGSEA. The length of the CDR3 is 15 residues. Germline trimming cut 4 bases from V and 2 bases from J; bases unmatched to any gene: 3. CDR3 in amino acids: CSVAGTGGGNQPQHF. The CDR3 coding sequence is TGCAGCGTTGCCGGGACAGGGGGCGGCAATCAGCCCCAGCATTTT.

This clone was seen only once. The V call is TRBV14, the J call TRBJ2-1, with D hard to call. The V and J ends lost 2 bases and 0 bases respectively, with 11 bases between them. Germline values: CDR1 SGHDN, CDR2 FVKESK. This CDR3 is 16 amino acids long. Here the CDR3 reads CASSQLSYYSYNEQFF. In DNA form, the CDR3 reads TGTGCCAGCAGCCAATTGAGCTACTACTCCTACAATGAGCAGTTCTTC.

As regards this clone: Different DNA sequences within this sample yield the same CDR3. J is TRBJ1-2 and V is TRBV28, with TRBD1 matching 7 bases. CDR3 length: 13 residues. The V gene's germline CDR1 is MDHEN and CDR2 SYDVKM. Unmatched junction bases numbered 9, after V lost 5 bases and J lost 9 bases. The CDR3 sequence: CASSLRDRGSYTF. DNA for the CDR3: TGTGCCAGCAGTCTAAGGGACAGAGGGAGCTACACCTTC.